These T cell receptor beta chains were read from a single sample in a study of T cell changes during pregnancy in multiple sclerosis. The repertoire was sequenced with immunoSEQ multiplex PCR; TCRdb's copy has only in-frame clones and lacks some. This sample yields 30,000 to 45,000 clones, of which over 85% are seen a single time; around 1.2% belongs to the top ten. Source: peripheral blood, taken before pregnancy. These TCRs come from a female donor with multiple sclerosis, enrolled in a pregnancy study. Both conserved end residues are part of each CDR3. A D gene is named only where the DNA matches it firmly. Rows give clone size only sometimes, using once, few, many, or a class for an expanded clone.

V: TRBV27
J: TRBJ2-4
D: TRBD2
size: NA
DNA: TGTGCCAGCAGCCGGGGGGACATTCAGTACTTC
CDR3: CASSRGDIQYF

V: TRBV9
J: TRBJ2-4
D: TRBD2
size: NA
DNA: TGTGCCAGCAGCGCCGGGACTAGCGGGAGAGGGAGAAACATTCAGTACTTC
CDR3: CASSAGTSGRGRNIQYF

V: TRBV5-1
J: TRBJ2-2
D: NA
size: NA
DNA: TGCGCCAGCAGCTTGGCCGGGATAGCGAACACCGGGGAGCTGTTTTTT
CDR3: CASSLAGIANTGELFF

V: TRBV7-2
J: TRBJ2-5
D: NA
size: NA
DNA: TGTGCCAGCAGCTTAAACCCCGTAGCAATGGAGACCCAGTACTTC
CDR3: CASSLNPVAMETQYF

V: TRBV10-3
J: TRBJ1-5
D: TRBD1
size: NA
DNA: TGTGCCACCCACGGGACAGGGGGCTATAGCAATCAGCCCCAGCATTTT
CDR3: CATHGTGGYSNQPQHF

V: TRBV9
J: TRBJ2-2
D: TRBD1
size: NA
DNA: TGTGCCAGCAGCGTTGACAGGGGAGACAACACCGGGGAGCTGTTTTTT
CDR3: CASSVDRGDNTGELFF

V: TRBV13
J: TRBJ2-7
D: NA
size: NA
DNA: TGTGCCAGCAGCCATAAAGTGGGACTTAATTACGAGCAGTACTTC
CDR3: CASSHKVGLNYEQYF

V: TRBV9
J: TRBJ1-1
D: NA
size: NA
DNA: TGTGCCAGCAGCGTAGGAGGGACGGGGGTTTTTGAAGCTTTCTTT
CDR3: CASSVGGTGVFEAFF

V: TRBV9
J: TRBJ1-1
D: NA
size: NA
DNA: TGTGCCAGCAGCACCTCTCAGGGTTTCACTGAAGCTTTCTTT
CDR3: CASSTSQGFTEAFF

V: TRBV28
J: TRBJ2-7
D: NA
size: NA
DNA: TGTGCCAGCAGTCCCCCTCGACAGGCTGCCTACGAGCAGTACTTC
CDR3: CASSPPRQAAYEQYF

V: TRBV7-7
J: TRBJ2-5
D: NA
size: NA
DNA: TGTGCTAGCAGCACAAGTCGAGGGAGTGAGACCCAGTACTTC
CDR3: CASSTSRGSETQYF

V: TRBV18
J: TRBJ2-3
D: NA
size: NA
DNA: TGTGCCAGCTCACCACAGGGGGTAGGCACAGATACGCAGTATTTT
CDR3: CASSPQGVGTDTQYF

V: TRBV7-7
J: TRBJ2-3
D: TRBD2
size: NA
DNA: TGTGCCAGCAGCCGACTAGCGGTTACCACAGATACGCAGTATTTT
CDR3: CASSRLAVTTDTQYF

V: TRBV5-5
J: TRBJ2-4
D: TRBD2
size: NA
DNA: TGTGCCAGCAGCCTGAGACTAGCGGGAGGGGGGTCCAAAAACATTCAGTACTTC
CDR3: CASSLRLAGGGSKNIQYF

V: TRBV19
J: TRBJ1-5
D: TRBD1
size: NA
DNA: TGTGCCAGTACCTCCAGGACAGGGGGTTATAGCAATCAGCCCCAGCATTTT
CDR3: CASTSRTGGYSNQPQHF

V: TRBV10-3
J: TRBJ1-2
D: NA
size: NA
DNA: TGTGCCATCAGTGAGCGGCAGGAAAGCTATGGCTACACCTTC
CDR3: CAISERQESYGYTF

V: TRBV11-2
J: TRBJ1-2
D: TRBD1
size: NA
DNA: TGTGCCAGCAGCAACCGGGACAGGGGAAGAGCCTATGGCTACACCTTC
CDR3: CASSNRDRGRAYGYTF

V: TRBV5-1
J: TRBJ1-6
D: TRBD1
size: NA
DNA: TGCGCCAGTTCACGGGACAGGGCGGACAATTCACCCCTCCACTTT
CDR3: CASSRDRADNSPLHF

V: TRBV7-7
J: TRBJ2-1
D: NA
size: NA
DNA: TGTGCCAGCAGCTTAGGACTGAACAATGAGCAGTTCTTC
CDR3: CASSLGLNNEQFF

V: TRBV28
J: TRBJ1-5
D: TRBD1
size: NA
DNA: TGTGCCAGCAGCGGACAGGGGGTTAGTTCTAGCAATCAGCCCCAGCATTTT
CDR3: CASSGQGVSSSNQPQHF

V: TRBV7-9
J: TRBJ2-3
D: TRBD2
size: NA
DNA: TGTGCCAGCAGCTTAACGTTTAGCGGGAGAATCACAGATACGCAGTATTTT
CDR3: CASSLTFSGRITDTQYF

V: TRBV28
J: TRBJ2-2
D: TRBD2
size: NA
DNA: TGTGCCAGCAGGAAACCTAGCGGGATCCCCGGGGAGCTGTTTTTT
CDR3: CASRKPSGIPGELFF

V: TRBV4-1
J: TRBJ2-7
D: NA
size: NA
DNA: TGCGCCAGCAGTCTCGGGGGAGGCTACGAGCAGTACTTC
CDR3: CASSLGGGYEQYF

V: TRBV7-2
J: TRBJ2-3
D: NA
size: NA
DNA: TGTGCCAGCAGCCCCCCTACAGATACGCAGTATTTT
CDR3: CASSPPTDTQYF

V: TRBV11-3
J: TRBJ2-7
D: TRBD1
size: NA
DNA: TGTGCCAGCAGCACCGGGACAGGCGGATACGAGCAGTACTTC
CDR3: CASSTGTGGYEQYF

V: TRBV18
J: TRBJ2-2
D: TRBD1
size: NA
DNA: TGTGCCAGCTCACCGGTTCGACAGGGTACGGGCACCGGGGAGCTGTTTTTT
CDR3: CASSPVRQGTGTGELFF

V: TRBV11-2
J: TRBJ2-1
D: NA
size: NA
DNA: TGTGCCAGCAGCCCTCACTGGGAGGTAACTTACAATGAGCAGTTCTTC
CDR3: CASSPHWEVTYNEQFF

V: TRBV27
J: TRBJ2-1
D: NA
size: NA
DNA: TGTGCCAGCAGTCCTCCAGATCTCTCCTACAATGAGCAGTTCTTC
CDR3: CASSPPDLSYNEQFF

V: TRBV29-1
J: TRBJ2-5
D: NA
size: NA
DNA: TGCAGCGTTGTTGACAACACGCAAGAGACCCAGTACTTC
CDR3: CSVVDNTQETQYF

V: TRBV6-1
J: TRBJ1-3
D: TRBD1
size: NA
DNA: TGTGCCAGCAGTGAACCCGGGACAGGGGAGGACACCATATATTTT
CDR3: CASSEPGTGEDTIYF

V: TRBV28
J: TRBJ1-3
D: NA
size: NA
DNA: TGTGCCAGCAGTTTGAGGAAAACTGGAAACACCATATATTTT
CDR3: CASSLRKTGNTIYF

V: TRBV6-8
J: TRBJ2-7
D: NA
size: few
DNA: TGTGCCAGCAGTTACCCCCAACCTTCCGGGACTTCCAAGGGCGAGCAGTACTTC
CDR3: CASSYPQPSGTSKGEQYF

V: TRBV11-2
J: TRBJ1-5
D: NA
size: few
DNA: TGTGCCAGCAGCTTGTCAGATAGCAATCAGCCCCAGCATTTT
CDR3: CASSLSDSNQPQHF

V: TRBV9
J: TRBJ1-2
D: TRBD1
size: NA
DNA: TGTGCCAGCAGCGTAGCTACTTCGGGACAGGGGACCTACTATGGCTACACCTTC
CDR3: CASSVATSGQGTYYGYTF

V: TRBV29-1
J: TRBJ2-5
D: TRBD2
size: NA
DNA: TGCAGCGTCTCAGGGCGCGGGGGGGAGACCCAGTACTTC
CDR3: CSVSGRGGETQYF

V: TRBV12-5
J: TRBJ2-6
D: TRBD1
size: NA
DNA: TGTGCTAGTGGTTTGGTACTTTTCGGGTTGAGGGGGCCTGGGGCCAACGTCCTGACTTTC
CDR3: CASGLVLFGLRGPGANVLTF

V: TRBV19
J: TRBJ2-3
D: NA
size: NA
DNA: TGTGCCAGTAGCGGAGTTATGAGTCGGGGCACAGATACGCAGTATTTT
CDR3: CASSGVMSRGTDTQYF

V: TRBV5-1
J: TRBJ2-7
D: NA
size: NA
DNA: TGCGCCAGCAGCCTGGAGCGTTCCGAGCAGTACTTC
CDR3: CASSLERSEQYF

V: TRBV2
J: TRBJ1-2
D: NA
size: NA
DNA: TGTGCCAGCACCCTTTCAGGGATCTATGGCTACACCTTC
CDR3: CASTLSGIYGYTF

V: TRBV5-5
J: TRBJ1-2
D: NA
size: NA
DNA: TGTGCCAGCAGCTTTCAACTCACTAACTATGGCTACACCTTC
CDR3: CASSFQLTNYGYTF

V: TRBV6-6
J: TRBJ2-1
D: TRBD1
size: NA
DNA: TGTGCCAGCAGTCGAGAACAGGGGGCGCGAGACGAGCAGTTCTTC
CDR3: CASSREQGARDEQFF

V: TRBV7-2
J: TRBJ2-7
D: NA
size: NA
DNA: TGTGCCAGCAGCTTAAGTCCAGTCGACGAGCAGTACTTC
CDR3: CASSLSPVDEQYF

V: TRBV11-3
J: TRBJ2-2
D: NA
size: NA
DNA: TGTGCCAGCAGTCGGGAAACCGGGGAGCTGTTTTTT
CDR3: CASSRETGELFF

V: TRBV4-1
J: TRBJ2-5
D: NA
size: once
DNA: TGCGCCAGCAGCCAAGATGTGATAGTGCCCGCGAGACAAGAGACCCAGTACTTC
CDR3: CASSQDVIVPARQETQYF

V: TRBV13
J: TRBJ2-3
D: TRBD2
size: NA
DNA: TGTGCCAGCAGCGACCGACTAGCGGGAGGCTTAAACACAGATACGCAGTATTTT
CDR3: CASSDRLAGGLNTDTQYF

V: TRBV14
J: TRBJ2-3
D: TRBD2
size: NA
DNA: TGTGCCAGCAGTAACGGACTAGCGGGAGCTCTGGATACGCAGTATTTT
CDR3: CASSNGLAGALDTQYF

V: TRBV4-2
J: TRBJ2-3
D: TRBD2
size: NA
DNA: TGTGCCAGCAGCCAACCCTGGACTAGCGGGACCCACCCCCCAGATACGCAGTATTTT
CDR3: CASSQPWTSGTHPPDTQYF

V: TRBV18
J: TRBJ2-3
D: NA
size: once
DNA: TGTGCCAGCTCACCTCGACAGGCCTCAGATACGCAGTATTTT
CDR3: CASSPRQASDTQYF

V: TRBV7-3
J: TRBJ2-1
D: TRBD2
size: NA
DNA: TGTGCCAGCAGCTTAAGACCGACTAGCGGGTTACTAAATGAGCAGTTCTTC
CDR3: CASSLRPTSGLLNEQFF

V: TRBV27
J: TRBJ1-2
D: TRBD1
size: NA
DNA: TGTGCCAGCAGACGACAGGGACTTAACTATGGCTACACCTTC
CDR3: CASRRQGLNYGYTF

V: TRBV2
J: TRBJ2-2
D: TRBD1
size: NA
DNA: TGTGCCAGCAGGGATCGAACAGGGGGCATCGGGGAGCTGTTTTTT
CDR3: CASRDRTGGIGELFF

V: TRBV30
J: TRBJ1-2
D: NA
size: NA
DNA: TGTGCCTCCGTACGGTCAGGGGTCTCGGATGGCTACACCTTC
CDR3: CASVRSGVSDGYTF

V: TRBV9
J: TRBJ2-1
D: TRBD2
size: NA
DNA: TGTGCCAGCAGCGTAGGTCTAGCGGGGTACAATGAGCAGTTCTTC
CDR3: CASSVGLAGYNEQFF

V: TRBV6-9
J: TRBJ1-1
D: TRBD1
size: NA
DNA: TGTGCCAGCAGTTATGACAGGGAGAAAGACACTGAAGCTTTCTTT
CDR3: CASSYDREKDTEAFF

V: TRBV29-1
J: TRBJ2-1
D: TRBD2
size: NA
DNA: TGCAGCGTTGCGGGACTAGCGGAGGGAAGCTCCTACAATGAGCAGTTCTTC
CDR3: CSVAGLAEGSSYNEQFF